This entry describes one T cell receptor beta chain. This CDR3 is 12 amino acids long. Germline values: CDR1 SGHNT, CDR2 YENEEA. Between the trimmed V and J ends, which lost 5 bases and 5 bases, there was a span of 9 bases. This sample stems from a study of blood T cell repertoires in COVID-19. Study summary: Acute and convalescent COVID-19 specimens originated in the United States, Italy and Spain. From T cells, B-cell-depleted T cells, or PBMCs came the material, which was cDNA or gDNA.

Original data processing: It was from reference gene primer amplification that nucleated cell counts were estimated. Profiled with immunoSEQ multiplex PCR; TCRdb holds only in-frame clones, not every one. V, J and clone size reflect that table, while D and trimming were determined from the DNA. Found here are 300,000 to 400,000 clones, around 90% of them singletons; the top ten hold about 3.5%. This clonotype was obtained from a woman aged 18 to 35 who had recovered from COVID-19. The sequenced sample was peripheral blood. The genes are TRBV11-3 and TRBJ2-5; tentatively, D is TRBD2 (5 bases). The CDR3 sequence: CASSPAGETQYF. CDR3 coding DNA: TGTGCCAGCAGCCCGGCGGGTGAGACCCAGTACTTC.